This passage covers 8 T cell receptor beta chains from one sample sequenced in a study of blood T cell dynamics during melanoma immunotherapy. This table comes from immunoSEQ multiplex PCR, and its TCRdb copy is limited to in-frame clones, with some not included. Among about 12,000 clones listed, 85% to 90% were seen once. The time point denotes: week 3, after first cycle of checkpoint inhibitor. The sample here was blood, taken from a patient treated with checkpoint blockade. The receptor set was obtained from a human donor with melanoma.

This clone was recorded only once. The V and J genes are TRBV6-1 and TRBJ2-2, with 7 nucleotides matching TRBD1. The CDR3 has 14 amino acids. Germline-derived CDR1 and CDR2 are MNHNS and SASEGT. V trimming: 5 bases; J trimming: 6 bases; junction bases outside the gene matches: 6. The DNA of the CDR3 is TGTGCCAGCAGTACAGGGGAAATGGCCGGGGAGCTGTTTTTT. Residues: CASSTGEMAGELFF.

This clone was detected only once. The CDR3 protein is CASSRQGRIDNEQFF. CDR3 bases: TGTGCCAGCAGTAGACAGGGTAGAATAGACAATGAGCAGTTCTTC. The genes are TRBV6-1 and TRBJ2-1; 7 positions agree with TRBD1. The CDR3 is made up of 15 amino acids. Unmatched junction bases numbered 9, after V lost 5 bases and J lost 5 bases. Germline V gene lookup returns CDR1 MNHNS and CDR2 SASEGT.

This clone was detected only once. The rearrangement links TRBV7-9 to TRBJ2-7; maybe TRBD2 (6 bases). V lost 6 bases to trimming and J lost 2 bases, with 17 bases between them. CDR3 size: 15 residues. Per germline, CDR1 SEHNR and CDR2 FQNEAQ (reference sequence). As DNA, the CDR3 is TGTGCCAGCAGTCCCTGGACTATTTCCACCTACGAGCAGTACTTC. This codes for CASSPWTISTYEQYF. Full variable domain (missing parts from reference TRBV7-9 and TRBJ2-7): DTGVSQNPRHKITKRGQNVTFRCDPISEHNRLYWYRQTLGQGPEFLTYFQNEAQLEKSRLLSDRFSAERPKGSFSTLEIQRTEQGDSAMYLCASSPWTISTYEQYFGPGTRLTVT.

V is TRBV30 and J is TRBJ1-2; D gene uncertain. The CDR3 extends over 13 amino acids. The germline V gene has CDR1 GTSNPN and CDR2 SVGIG (reference sequence). V lost 1 base and J 8 bases, leaving 14 bases between the germline ends. CDR3 sequence reads: CAWSDEGLRGYTF. The CDR3 DNA sequence: TGTGCCTGGAGTGATGAGGGCCTCCGGGGCTACACCTTC.

The V call is TRBV4-1, the J call TRBJ1-1, with D uncertain. This CDR3 is built from 17 residues. The V end was cut by 2 bases, the J end by 1 base, with 17 bases between. Germline V gives CDR1 MGHRA, CDR2 YSYEKL. As DNA, the CDR3 is TGCGCCAGCAGCCAATCCCCCGGGAGGGCTAGGAACACTGAAGCTTTCTTT. It yields the protein CASSQSPGRARNTEAFF.

The rearrangement joins TRBV5-1 to TRBJ2-5; D is unresolved. Trimming cost V 4 bases and J 1 base, with 8 bases left between them. The CDR3 sequence is 13 residues long. CDR1 and CDR2 from the germline V gene are SGHRS and YFSETQ. The CDR3 loop reads CASSAVTQETQYF. In nucleotides, the CDR3 is TGCGCCAGCAGCGCGGTGACCCAAGAGACCCAGTACTTC.

The chain carries TRBV7-8 and TRBJ1-4; TRBD1 aligns across 10 bases. In germline, CDR1 is SGHVS, CDR2 FQNEAQ. Trimming at V came to 5 bases and at J to 6 bases, leaving 12 bases not matched to a gene. This CDR3 contains 17 residues. The chain's CDR3 is CASSKGRQGAGDEKLFF. DNA of the CDR3: TGTGCCAGCAGCAAAGGACGACAGGGGGCAGGGGATGAAAAACTGTTTTTT. The full variable domain, in which reference TRBV7-8 and TRBJ1-4 provide the parts outside the CDR3, is GAGVSQSPRYKVAKRGQDVALRCDPISGHVSLFWYQQALGQGPEFLTYFQNEAQLDKSGLPSDRFFAERPEGSVSTLKIQRTQQEDSAVYLCASSKGRQGAGDEKLFFGSGTQLSVL.

The rearrangement joins TRBV19 to TRBJ1-2; D is unclear. This CDR3 contains 14 residues. CDR1 is LNHDA, CDR2 SQIVND, per germline (reference sequence). The V end lost 5 bases, the J end lost 4 bases, and 14 bases lay between the germline ends. The CDR3 loop reads CASSLRVVGYGYTF. CDR3 sequence (DNA): TGTGCCAGTAGTCTCCGGGTAGTTGGCTATGGCTACACCTTC.